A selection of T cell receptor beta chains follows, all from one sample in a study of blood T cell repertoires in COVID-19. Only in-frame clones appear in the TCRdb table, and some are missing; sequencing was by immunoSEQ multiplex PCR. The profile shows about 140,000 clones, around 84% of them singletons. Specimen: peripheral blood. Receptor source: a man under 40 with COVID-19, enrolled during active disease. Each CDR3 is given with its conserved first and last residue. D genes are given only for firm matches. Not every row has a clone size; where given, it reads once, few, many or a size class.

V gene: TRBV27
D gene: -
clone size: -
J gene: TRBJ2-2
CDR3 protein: CASAWGRAGTGELFF
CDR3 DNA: TGTGCCAGCGCTTGGGGGCGGGCAGGCACCGGGGAGCTGTTTTTT

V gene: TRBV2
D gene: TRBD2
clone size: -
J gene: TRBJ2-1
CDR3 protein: CASSPQTSTADEQFF
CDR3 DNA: TGTGCCAGCAGTCCCCAGACTAGCACGGCGGATGAGCAGTTCTTC

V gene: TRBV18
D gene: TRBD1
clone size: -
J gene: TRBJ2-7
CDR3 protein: CASSPYGRGHFYEQYF
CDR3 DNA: TGTGCCAGCTCACCATACGGCAGGGGGCATTTCTACGAGCAGTACTTC

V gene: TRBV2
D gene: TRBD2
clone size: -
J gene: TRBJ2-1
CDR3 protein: CASRLAADNEQFF
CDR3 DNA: TGTGCCAGCCGACTAGCGGCAGACAATGAGCAGTTCTTC

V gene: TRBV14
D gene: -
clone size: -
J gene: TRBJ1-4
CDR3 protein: CANLLLGVSGLNEKLFF
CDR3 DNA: TGTGCCAACTTACTTCTAGGGGTATCAGGGCTTAATGAAAAACTGTTTTTT

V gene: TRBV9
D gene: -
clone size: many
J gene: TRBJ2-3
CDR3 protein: CASSYRQGEGTDTQYF
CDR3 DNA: TGTGCCAGCAGCTACCGCCAGGGGGAGGGCACAGATACGCAGTATTTT

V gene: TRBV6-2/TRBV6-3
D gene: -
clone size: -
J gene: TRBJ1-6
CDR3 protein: CASSYFQYNSPLHF
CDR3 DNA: TGTGCCAGCAGTTACTTCCAGTATAATTCACCCCTCCACTTT

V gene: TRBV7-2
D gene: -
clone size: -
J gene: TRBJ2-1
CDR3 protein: CASSPPPGEQFF
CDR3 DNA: TGTGCCAGCAGCCCGCCCCCAGGGGAGCAGTTCTTC

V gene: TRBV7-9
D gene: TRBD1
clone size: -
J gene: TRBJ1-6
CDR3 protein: CASSLAQGANSPLHF
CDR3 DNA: TGTGCCAGCAGCTTAGCGCAGGGGGCTAATTCACCCCTCCACTTT

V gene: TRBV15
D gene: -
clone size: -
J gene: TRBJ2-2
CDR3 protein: CATSSSGRDQRVPNTGELFF
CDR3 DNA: TGTGCCACCAGCAGCTCCGGAAGGGACCAGCGGGTCCCTAACACCGGGGAGCTGTTTTTT

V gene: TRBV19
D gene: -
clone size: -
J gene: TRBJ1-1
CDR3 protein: CASSIVQSGNTEAFF
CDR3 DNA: TGTGCCAGTAGTATAGTTCAGTCGGGGAACACTGAAGCTTTCTTT

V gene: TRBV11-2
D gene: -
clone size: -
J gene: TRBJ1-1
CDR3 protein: CASSLAGGNTEAFF
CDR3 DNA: TGTGCCAGCAGCTTAGCCGGGGGGAACACTGAAGCTTTCTTT

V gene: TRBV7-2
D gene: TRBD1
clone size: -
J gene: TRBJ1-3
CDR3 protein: CASSARDRESGNTIYF
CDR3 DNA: TGTGCCAGCAGCGCCAGGGACAGGGAGTCTGGAAACACCATATATTTT

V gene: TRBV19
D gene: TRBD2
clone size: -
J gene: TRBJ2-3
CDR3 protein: CASSIGLAGITDTQYF
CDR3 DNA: TGTGCCAGTAGTATAGGACTAGCGGGGATCACAGATACGCAGTATTTT

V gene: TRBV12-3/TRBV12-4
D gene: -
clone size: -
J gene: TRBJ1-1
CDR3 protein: CASRTGGWTEAFF
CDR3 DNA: TGTGCCAGCAGGACGGGGGGATGGACTGAAGCTTTCTTT

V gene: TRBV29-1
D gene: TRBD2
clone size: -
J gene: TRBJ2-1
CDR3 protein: CSVVAGGGGEQFF
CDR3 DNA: TGCAGCGTTGTAGCGGGAGGGGGGGGTGAGCAGTTCTTC

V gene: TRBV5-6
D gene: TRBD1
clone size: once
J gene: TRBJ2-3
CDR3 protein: CASSPTGGDTQYF
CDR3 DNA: TGTGCCAGCAGCCCAACAGGGGGGGATACGCAGTATTTT

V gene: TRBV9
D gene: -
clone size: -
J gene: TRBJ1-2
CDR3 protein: CASSVGRGGYTF
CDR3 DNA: TGTGCCAGCAGCGTAGGAAGAGGCGGCTACACCTTC

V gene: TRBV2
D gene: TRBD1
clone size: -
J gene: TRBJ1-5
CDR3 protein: CASRGQGINQPQHF
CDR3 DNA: TGTGCCAGCAGGGGACAGGGGATAAATCAGCCCCAGCATTTT

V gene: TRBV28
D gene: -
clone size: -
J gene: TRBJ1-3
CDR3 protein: CASSLFSGRGGNTIYF
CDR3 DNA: TGTGCCAGCAGTTTATTCTCCGGGAGGGGCGGAAACACCATATATTTT

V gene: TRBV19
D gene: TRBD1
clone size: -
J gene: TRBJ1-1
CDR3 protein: CASSRGQRNTEAFF
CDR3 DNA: TGTGCCAGTAGTAGGGGACAGCGGAACACTGAAGCTTTCTTT

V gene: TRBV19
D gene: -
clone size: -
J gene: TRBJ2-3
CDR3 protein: CASGPSRSDTQYF
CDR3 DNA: TGTGCCAGTGGCCCTAGCCGTTCAGATACGCAGTATTTT

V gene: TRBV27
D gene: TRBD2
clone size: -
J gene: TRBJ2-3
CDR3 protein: CASSSGLAGLGPTDTQYF
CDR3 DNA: TGTGCCAGCAGTTCAGGACTAGCGGGCTTGGGACCGACAGATACGCAGTATTTT

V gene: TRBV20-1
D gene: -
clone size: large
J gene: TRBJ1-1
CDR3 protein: CSASPVMNTEAFF
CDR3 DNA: TGCAGTGCTAGTCCGGTGATGAACACTGAAGCTTTCTTT

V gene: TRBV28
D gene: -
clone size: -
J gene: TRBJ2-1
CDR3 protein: CASSLGGVNTNEQFF
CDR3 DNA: TGTGCCAGCAGTTTAGGCGGGGTAAACACCAATGAGCAGTTCTTC

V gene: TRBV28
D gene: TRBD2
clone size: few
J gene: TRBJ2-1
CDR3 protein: CASSLAGEHNEQFF
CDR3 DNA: TGTGCCAGCAGTTTAGCGGGAGAACACAATGAGCAGTTCTTC

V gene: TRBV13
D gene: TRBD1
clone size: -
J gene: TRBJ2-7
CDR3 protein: CASSLGLMGDSSIKQYF
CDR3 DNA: TGTGCCAGCAGCTTAGGCCTAATGGGGGACAGCTCTATAAAGCAGTACTTC

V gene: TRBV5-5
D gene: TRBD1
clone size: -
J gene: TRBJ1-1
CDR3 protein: CASSSVDRVGTEAFF
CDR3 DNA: TGTGCCAGCAGCTCGGTGGACAGGGTGGGTACTGAAGCTTTCTTT

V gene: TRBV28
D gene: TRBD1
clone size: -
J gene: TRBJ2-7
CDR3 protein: CASSLWDRGQNEQYF
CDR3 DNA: TGTGCCAGCAGTTTATGGGACAGGGGGCAGAACGAGCAGTACTTC

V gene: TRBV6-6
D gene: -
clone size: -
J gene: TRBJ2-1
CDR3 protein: CASSSGLYNEQFF
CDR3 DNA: TGTGCCAGCAGTTCGGGACTCTACAATGAGCAGTTCTTC

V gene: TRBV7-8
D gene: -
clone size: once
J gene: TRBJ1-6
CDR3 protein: CASSSEKGKERDSPLHF
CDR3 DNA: TGTGCCAGCAGCTCCGAGAAGGGGAAGGAGCGCGATTCACCCCTCCACTTT

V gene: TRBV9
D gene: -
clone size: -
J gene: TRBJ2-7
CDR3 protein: CASSVGQESYEQYF
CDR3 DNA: TGTGCCAGCAGCGTAGGACAAGAGAGCTACGAGCAGTACTTC

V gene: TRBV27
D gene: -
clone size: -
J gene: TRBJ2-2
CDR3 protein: CASRSRVPFTGELFF
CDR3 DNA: TGTGCCAGCAGATCCAGGGTTCCCTTCACCGGGGAGCTGTTTTTT

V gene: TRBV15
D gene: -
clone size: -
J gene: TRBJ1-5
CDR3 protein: CATSSPENNQPQHF
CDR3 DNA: TGTGCCACCAGCAGCCCCGAGAACAATCAGCCCCAGCATTTT

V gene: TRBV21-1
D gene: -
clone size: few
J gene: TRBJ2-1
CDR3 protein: CASSKFSGGEDEQFF
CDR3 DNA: TGTGCCAGCAGCAAATTTTCAGGGGGAGAAGATGAGCAGTTCTTC

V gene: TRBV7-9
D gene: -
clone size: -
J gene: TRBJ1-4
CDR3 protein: CASSTVGANNEKLFF
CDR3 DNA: TGTGCCAGCAGCACTGTGGGGGCGAATAATGAAAAACTGTTTTTT

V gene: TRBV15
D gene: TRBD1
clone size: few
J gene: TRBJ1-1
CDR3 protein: CATSPRTGLNTEAFF
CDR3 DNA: TGTGCCACCAGCCCTCGGACAGGGTTGAACACTGAAGCTTTCTTT

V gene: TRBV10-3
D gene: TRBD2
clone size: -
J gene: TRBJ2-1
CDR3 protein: CAISKLAGGPDEQFF
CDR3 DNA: TGTGCCATCAGCAAACTAGCGGGAGGGCCGGATGAGCAGTTCTTC

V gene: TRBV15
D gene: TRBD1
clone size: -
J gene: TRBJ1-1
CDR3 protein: CATSSIQGADTEAFF
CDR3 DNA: TGTGCCACCAGCAGCATCCAGGGGGCCGACACTGAAGCTTTCTTT

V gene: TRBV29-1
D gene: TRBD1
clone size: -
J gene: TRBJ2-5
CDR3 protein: CSVKTPGQGRETQYF
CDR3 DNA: TGCAGCGTTAAAACTCCGGGACAGGGAAGGGAGACCCAGTACTTC

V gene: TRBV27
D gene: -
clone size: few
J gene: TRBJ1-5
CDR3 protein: CASSLQGGSQPQHF
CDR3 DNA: TGTGCCAGCAGTTTACAGGGAGGGAGTCAGCCCCAGCATTTT

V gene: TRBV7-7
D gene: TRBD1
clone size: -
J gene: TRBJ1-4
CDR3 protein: CASRRTGDSNEKLFF
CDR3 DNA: TGTGCTAGCCGCCGGACAGGCGATTCTAATGAAAAACTGTTTTTT

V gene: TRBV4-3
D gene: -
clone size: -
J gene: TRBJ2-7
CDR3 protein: CASSRAGGTVGSFYEQYF
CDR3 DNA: TGCGCCAGCAGCCGCGCTGGGGGGACGGTTGGTTCTTTCTACGAGCAGTACTTC

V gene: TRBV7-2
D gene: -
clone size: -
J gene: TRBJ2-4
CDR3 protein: CASSLGGGVAKNIQYF
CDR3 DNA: TGTGCCAGCAGCTTAGGAGGGGGAGTAGCCAAAAACATTCAGTACTTC

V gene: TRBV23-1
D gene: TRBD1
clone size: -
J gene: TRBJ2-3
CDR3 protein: CASRSRGPLRTDTQYF
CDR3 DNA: TGCGCCAGCAGAAGCAGGGGGCCGCTTCGCACAGATACGCAGTATTTT

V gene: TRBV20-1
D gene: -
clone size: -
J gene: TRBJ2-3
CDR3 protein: CSAPSRESYLF
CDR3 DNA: TGCAGTGCCCCATCCCGGGAATCTTATCTTTTT

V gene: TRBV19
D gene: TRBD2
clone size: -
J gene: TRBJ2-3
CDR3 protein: CASSIEGGRTDTQYF
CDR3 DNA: TGTGCCAGTAGTATTGAGGGCGGGAGAACAGATACGCAGTATTTT

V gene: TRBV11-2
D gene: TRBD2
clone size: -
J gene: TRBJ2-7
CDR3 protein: CAVSGTSSYEQYF
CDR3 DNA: TGTGCGGTGAGCGGGACCTCCTCCTACGAGCAGTACTTC

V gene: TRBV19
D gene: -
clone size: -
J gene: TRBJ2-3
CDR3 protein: CASSIGRRDTDTQYF
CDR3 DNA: TGTGCCAGTAGTATAGGTCGGCGGGACACAGATACGCAGTATTTT

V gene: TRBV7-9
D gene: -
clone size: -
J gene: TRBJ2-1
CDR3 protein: CASTLTGTNNEQFF
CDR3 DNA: TGTGCCAGCACCCTCACAGGGACCAACAATGAGCAGTTCTTC

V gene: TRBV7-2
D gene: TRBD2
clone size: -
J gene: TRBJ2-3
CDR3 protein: CASRSGTSGGNTQYF
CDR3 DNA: TGTGCCAGCAGGAGCGGGACTAGTGGTGGAAATACGCAGTATTTT

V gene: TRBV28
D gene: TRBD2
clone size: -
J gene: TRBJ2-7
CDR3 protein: CASSLWRGGFGEQYF
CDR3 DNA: TGTGCCAGCAGTTTATGGCGGGGGGGGTTCGGCGAGCAGTACTTC

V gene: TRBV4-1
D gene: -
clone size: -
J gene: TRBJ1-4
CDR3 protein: CASNQEGRTATNEKLFF
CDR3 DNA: TGCGCCAGCAACCAAGAGGGCAGAACTGCAACTAATGAAAAACTGTTTTTT

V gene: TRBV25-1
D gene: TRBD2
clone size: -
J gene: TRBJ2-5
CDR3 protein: CASSPLGGGERETQYF
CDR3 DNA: TGTGCCAGCAGTCCACTGGGGGGAGGGGAGCGAGAGACCCAGTACTTC

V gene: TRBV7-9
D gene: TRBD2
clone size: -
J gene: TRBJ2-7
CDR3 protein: CASSIGTSGTYEQYF
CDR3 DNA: TGTGCCAGCAGCATCGGCACTAGCGGGACATACGAGCAGTACTTC

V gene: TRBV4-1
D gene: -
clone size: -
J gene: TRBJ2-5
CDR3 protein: CASSHRTGKETQYF
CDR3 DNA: TGCGCCAGCAGCCACCGTACAGGGAAAGAGACCCAGTACTTC

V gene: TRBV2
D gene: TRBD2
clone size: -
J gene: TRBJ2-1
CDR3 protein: CASSLAGIGNEQFF
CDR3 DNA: TGTGCCAGCAGTCTAGCGGGAATCGGCAATGAGCAGTTCTTC

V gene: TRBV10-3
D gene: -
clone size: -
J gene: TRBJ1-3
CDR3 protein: CAIKRQAATGNTIYF
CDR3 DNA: TGTGCCATCAAAAGACAGGCGGCGACTGGAAACACCATATATTTT

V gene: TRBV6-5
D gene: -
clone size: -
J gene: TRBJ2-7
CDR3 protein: CASSSRGTLTVQYF
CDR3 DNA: TGTGCCAGCAGTAGTAGGGGGACACTTACGGTGCAGTACTTC